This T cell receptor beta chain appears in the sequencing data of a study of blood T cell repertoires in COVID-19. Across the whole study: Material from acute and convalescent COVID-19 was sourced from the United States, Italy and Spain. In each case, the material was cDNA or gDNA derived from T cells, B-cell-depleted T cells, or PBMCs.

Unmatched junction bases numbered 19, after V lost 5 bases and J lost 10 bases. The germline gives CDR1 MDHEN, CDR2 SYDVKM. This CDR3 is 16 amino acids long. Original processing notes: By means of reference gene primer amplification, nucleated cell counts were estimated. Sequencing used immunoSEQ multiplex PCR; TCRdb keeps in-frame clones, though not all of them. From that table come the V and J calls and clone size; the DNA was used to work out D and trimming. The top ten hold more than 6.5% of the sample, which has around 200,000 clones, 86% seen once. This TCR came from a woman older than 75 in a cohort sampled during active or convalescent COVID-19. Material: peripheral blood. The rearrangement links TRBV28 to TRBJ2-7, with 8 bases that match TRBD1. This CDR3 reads CASSRPRTGFRGVQYF. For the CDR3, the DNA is TGTGCCAGCAGTCGACCGAGGACAGGGTTTAGGGGTGTTCAGTACTTC.